The 26 T cell receptor beta chains listed next were all sequenced from one sample in a study of CD8 T cells in Susac syndrome. RNA was extracted with the RNeasy kit, and a quantity of about 0.45 to 1 ug was reverse transcribed using random hexamers. Each CDR3 protein is one row after TCRdb ran MiXCR on the immunoSEQ multiplex PCR reads. This sample has about 150,000 distinct CDR3 sequences, with less than 97% found just once. Specimen: CD8+ T cells from PBMCs. The receptors here all came from a human donor with multiple sclerosis.

This clonotype appeared a single time. The V gene is TRBV29-1, the J gene TRBJ2-7; D may be TRBD2 (7 bases). Trimming took off 6 bases at V and 7 bases at J, with 16 bases between the two ends. The CDR3 covers 12 residues. The germline gives CDR1 SQVTM, CDR2 ANQGSEA. The CDR3 loop is CSVVGGPREQYF. The CDR3 DNA reads TGCAGCGTGGTCGGGGGGCCTCGTGAGCAGTACTTC.

The rearrangement uses TRBV27 and TRBJ2-1; 10 nucleotides agree with TRBD2. CDR1 is MNHEY, CDR2 SMNVEV, per germline (reference sequence). This CDR3 spans 15 amino acids. The ends lost 5 bases at V and 7 bases at J; junction bases unmatched: 8. The CDR3 loop is CASSQSLAGENEQFF. CDR3 nucleotides: TGTGCCAGCAGTCAGAGTCTAGCGGGGGAGAATGAGCAGTTCTTC.

This chain connects TRBV9 to TRBJ1-1; D call uncertain. Trimming left V 0 bases short and J 1 base short, with 13 bases between. The V gene's germline CDR1 is SGDLS and CDR2 YYNGEE. This CDR3 has 16 residues. The CDR3 is CASSVDHSLSNTEAFF. DNA for the CDR3: TGTGCCAGCAGCGTAGACCACAGCCTCTCGAACACTGAAGCTTTCTTT.

This clonotype is a singleton in its sample. The V call is TRBV3-1, the J call TRBJ1-6; a weak D match, TRBD1 (5 bases). The germline CDR1 and CDR2 sequences are LGHDT and YNNKEL (reference sequence). The CDR3 runs to 18 residues. Trimming took off 1 base at V and 9 bases at J, with 22 bases between the two ends. CDR3 protein: CASSQGVFGHPEGSPLHF. Here the CDR3 DNA reads TGTGCCAGCAGCCAAGGAGTTTTTGGACACCCTGAGGGTTCACCCCTCCACTTT.

The genes are TRBV12-2 and TRBJ1-4; TRBD1 reflects the table's D call only, with no check against the DNA. TRBV12-2 is tagged as a pseudogene. This CDR3 has 21 residues. The chain's CDR3 is CASRKTYGTGDHGGTNEKLFF. Here the CDR3 DNA reads TGTGCAAGTCGGAAAACATACGGGACAGGGGACCATGGAGGAACTAATGAAAAACTGTTTTTT.

This clonotype has only one observation. The rearrangement links TRBV30 to TRBJ1-3; no firm D call. Germline V gene sequence: CDR1 GTSNPN, CDR2 SVGIG (reference sequence). Trimming left V 7 bases short and J 4 bases short, with 14 bases between. This CDR3 comprises 13 residues. The CDR3 nucleotides read TGTGCCTCTCGGGCCACCGGGGGAAACACCATATATTTT. It codes for CASRATGGNTIYF.

The genes are TRBV12-5 and TRBJ2-1; TRBD2 is a possible D gene (5 bases). The CDR3 is 14 residues long. The germline V and J ends were trimmed by 2 bases and 4 bases, with 9 bases remaining between them. Germline loops: CDR1 LGHNT, CDR2 FRNRAP. This CDR3 reads CASGLPTGYNEQFF. DNA for the CDR3: TGTGCTAGTGGTTTGCCTACGGGGTACAATGAGCAGTTCTTC.

V gene TRBV7-9 combines with J gene TRBJ1-6, with D hard to call. V gave up 2 bases and J gave up 6 bases, with 14 bases separating them. CDR1 and CDR2 from the germline V gene are SEHNR and FQNEAQ (reference sequence). This CDR3 is built from 16 residues. The CDR3 DNA sequence: TGTGCCAGCAGCTTATCCCCAGTTGGAGTTAATTCACCCCTCCACTTT. Translated: CASSLSPVGVNSPLHF. The full variable domain, rest sourced from reference TRBV7-9 and TRBJ1-6, is DTGVSQNPRHKITKRGQNVTFRCDPISEHNRLYWYRQTLGQGPEFLTYFQNEAQLEKSRLLSDRFSAERPKGSFSTLEIQRTEQGDSAMYLCASSLSPVGVNSPLHFGNGTRLTVT.

The rearrangement links TRBV13 to TRBJ2-5; D gene ambiguous. Per germline, CDR1 PRHDT and CDR2 FYEKMQ (reference sequence). Trimming took 0 bases from V and 10 from J, leaving 12 bases between them. This CDR3 is 13 amino acids long. The CDR3 here is CASSLGPGGDQYF. CDR3 nucleotide sequence: TGTGCCAGCAGCTTAGGCCCGGGTGGGGACCAGTACTTC. Drawing the rest from reference TRBV13 and TRBJ2-5, the complete variable domain is AAGVIQSPRHLIKEKRETATLKCYPIPRHDTVYWYQQGPGQDPQFLISFYEKMQSDKGSIPDRFSAQQFSDYHSELNMSSLELGDSALYFCASSLGPGGDQYFGPGTRLLVL.

The count of this clonotype is one. The chain joins TRBV9 to TRBJ1-2; D is ambiguous. CDR1 is SGDLS and CDR2 is YYNGEE in the germline V gene. Trimming left V 4 bases short and J 8 bases short, with 12 bases between. This CDR3 has 12 residues. The CDR3 coding sequence is TGTGCCAGCAGCTTGGGAATCGGCGGCTACACCTTC. This gives the protein CASSLGIGGYTF.

The CDR3 region has the DNA TGCAGTGCTAGCCTCCCGATAGCGGGACTGAACAATGAGCAGTTCTTC. It codes for CSASLPIAGLNNEQFF. The chain links TRBV20-1 to TRBJ2-1; 8 bases are a match to TRBD2. This CDR3 is built from 16 residues. V lost 3 bases, J lost 5 bases, and 12 bases stayed unmatched. Germline V gene lookup returns CDR1 DFQATT and CDR2 SNEGSKA (reference sequence).

The genes are TRBV20-1 and TRBJ1-2; TRBD1 might be the D (5 bases). This CDR3 contains 13 residues. The ends were cut back, 0 bases at V and 4 bases at J, with 9 bases in the middle. Germline V gene lookup returns CDR1 DFQATT and CDR2 SNEGSKA (reference sequence). As DNA, the CDR3 is TGCAGTGCTAGAGAGCTGGGGCCCTATGGCTACACCTTC. Translating it yields CSARELGPYGYTF.

The V call is TRBV20-1, the J call TRBJ2-1; 11 bases map to TRBD2. The CDR3 length is 15 residues. Germline CDR1 DFQATT, CDR2 SNEGSKA (reference sequence). Trimming cost V 3 bases and J 4 bases; bases outside gene matches: 5. The CDR3 here is CSARHLAGGYNEQFF. CDR3 bases: TGCAGTGCTAGGCACTTAGCGGGGGGGTACAATGAGCAGTTCTTC.

The gene calls are TRBV6-5 and TRBJ2-1; 11 nucleotides align to TRBD1. The V and J ends lost 4 bases and 6 bases, in that order; junction bases with no gene match: 2. This CDR3 comprises 14 residues. Germline V gene data show CDR1 as MNHEY and CDR2 as SVGAGI. The CDR3 spells CASSLDRGLNEQFF. The CDR3, as DNA: TGTGCCAGCAGTTTGGACAGGGGGCTCAATGAGCAGTTCTTC.

The chain uses TRBV20-1 and TRBJ1-2; no definite D call. The V end was cut by 6 bases, the J end by 8 bases, with 13 bases between. This CDR3 is built from 11 residues. Germline V gene data show CDR1 as DFQATT and CDR2 as SNEGSKA (reference sequence). In nucleotides, the CDR3 is TGCAGTGCCGCGGGCGGGGAGGGCTACACCTTC. Residues: CSAAGGEGYTF.

The CDR3 here is CASSMAQGSGTYEQYF. CDR3 nucleotide sequence: TGTGCCAGTAGTATGGCCCAAGGCTCCGGCACCTACGAGCAGTACTTC. V usage is TRBV19 and J usage is TRBJ2-7; D gene ambiguous. Germline V gene data show CDR1 as LNHDA and CDR2 as SQIVND (reference sequence). V was pared by 3 bases and J by 2 bases, with 17 bases between. There are 16 residues in the CDR3.

The chain is built from TRBV7-9 and TRBJ2-7; no clear D gene. CDR1 and CDR2 (germline): SEHNR, FQNEAQ (reference sequence). This CDR3 is built from 13 residues. V dropped 5 bases and J dropped 2 bases, with 10 bases sitting between them. The CDR3 loop reads CASSPQWAYEQYF. The DNA of the CDR3 is TGTGCCAGCAGCCCGCAGTGGGCCTACGAGCAGTACTTC.

V usage is TRBV3-1 and J usage is TRBJ1-5; D gene unclear. From germline, CDR1 is LGHDT and CDR2 YNNKEL (reference sequence). Between the trimmed V and J ends, which lost 0 bases and 0 bases, there was a span of 6 bases. This CDR3 spans 15 amino acids. The CDR3 protein is CASSQDGHSNQPQHF. CDR3 nucleotides: TGTGCCAGCAGCCAAGATGGGCATAGCAATCAGCCCCAGCATTTT.

The V call is TRBV24-1, the J call TRBJ2-3; 9 bases line up with TRBD1. The V gene's germline CDR1 is KGHDR and CDR2 SFDVKD. The CDR3 loop spans 15 amino acids. V lost 7 bases to trimming and J lost 0 bases; unmatched junction nucleotides: 4. The CDR3 bases are TGTGCCACCAGCCGAGGACAGGGGAGCACAGATACGCAGTATTTT. Translation: CATSRGQGSTDTQYF.

The chain carries TRBV29-1 and TRBJ2-3; 8 nucleotides agree with TRBD2. V trimming: 7 bases; J trimming: 4 bases; junction bases outside the gene matches: 10. Germline V gene data show CDR1 as SQVTM and CDR2 as ANQGSEA. CDR3 length equals 14 residues. CDR3 region: CSGMEAGVADTQYF. CDR3 sequence (DNA): TGCAGCGGGATGGAAGCGGGGGTGGCAGATACGCAGTATTTT.

The chain carries TRBV7-9 and TRBJ2-1; the match to TRBD2 covers 8 bases. V trimming: 1 base; J trimming: 0 bases; junction bases outside the gene matches: 8. Germline V gene data show CDR1 as SEHNR and CDR2 as FQNEAQ (reference sequence). This CDR3 comprises 18 residues. DNA for the CDR3: TGTGCCAGCAGCTTAGAAGTCCGACTAGCGAGCTCCTACAATGAGCAGTTCTTC. It translates to CASSLEVRLASSYNEQFF. The full variable domain, its missing parts supplied by reference TRBV7-9 and TRBJ2-1, is DTGVSQNPRHKITKRGQNVTFRCDPISEHNRLYWYRQTLGQGPEFLTYFQNEAQLEKSRLLSDRFSAERPKGSFSTLEIQRTEQGDSAMYLCASSLEVRLASSYNEQFFGPGTRLTVL.

This clonotype was picked up one time. This chain connects TRBV29-1 to TRBJ2-2; D perhaps matches TRBD2 (6 bases). With 4 bases removed from V and 4 bases from J, the gap between germline ends came to 7 bases. Germline V gene lookup returns CDR1 SQVTM and CDR2 ANQGSEA. This CDR3 has 12 amino acids. The CDR3 region is CSVGEATGELFF. The DNA for the CDR3 is TGCAGCGTTGGGGAGGCCACCGGGGAGCTGTTTTTT.

This clonotype appeared a single time. V gene TRBV7-3 combines with J gene TRBJ2-1, with 7 nucleotides matching TRBD2. J gave up 10 bases and V 3 bases, and 6 bases lay outside the gene matches. CDR3 length: 13 amino acids. Germline-derived CDR1 and CDR2 are SGHTA and FQGTGA. CDR3 sequence (DNA): TGTGCCAGCAGCTTGCTGGCGGGGGAAGAGCAGTTCTTC. Residues: CASSLLAGEEQFF.

This chain's CDR3 is CASSLLGLAGVSTDTQYF. CDR3 DNA sequence: TGCGCCAGCAGCTTGCTGGGACTAGCGGGGGTAAGCACAGATACGCAGTATTTT. The chain has TRBV5-1 and TRBJ2-3; TRBD2 aligns across 14 bases. The CDR3 loop spans 18 amino acids. V shed 1 base and J 0 bases; nucleotides not matched to a gene: 4. CDR1 and CDR2 from the germline V gene are SGHRS and YFSETQ.

The chain joins TRBV7-9 to TRBJ2-7; TRBD1 matches 9 bases. The germline V gene encodes CDR1 SEHNR and CDR2 FQNEAQ (reference sequence). The CDR3 totals 14 residues. V trimming: 1 base; J trimming: 5 bases; junction bases outside the gene matches: 3. The CDR3, as DNA: TGTGCCAGCAGCTTAGGGGGACAGGGCCACGAGCAGTACTTC. It yields the protein CASSLGGQGHEQYF. The variable domain in full, completed from reference TRBV7-9 and TRBJ2-7, reads DTGVSQNPRHKITKRGQNVTFRCDPISEHNRLYWYRQTLGQGPEFLTYFQNEAQLEKSRLLSDRFSAERPKGSFSTLEIQRTEQGDSAMYLCASSLGGQGHEQYFGPGTRLTVT.

This chain uses TRBV13 with TRBJ2-1; weak D call: TRBD1 (6 bases). The germline V and J ends were trimmed by 5 bases and 2 bases, with 13 bases remaining between them. In germline, CDR1 is PRHDT, CDR2 FYEKMQ (reference sequence). CDR3 length: 15 amino acids. CDR3 bases: TGTGCCAGCAGCCCATACGGGACAACCTACAATGAGCAGTTCTTC. Translated: CASSPYGTTYNEQFF.